This note documents a single TCR beta chain sequence. This receptor's antigen is unknown. Per-nucleotide qualities are absent, and no much larger clonotype sits a single base away. Between the V and J ends, shortened by 5 bases and 5 bases respectively, the junction contains 18 bases. CDR1 is given as LNHDA and CDR2 as SQIVND, both from the germline V gene (reference sequence). Its CDR3 holds 15 amino acids, cysteine through phenylalanine. Kept here is only the CDR3 DNA, which spans 45 bases and is read in frame from base 1. The data were obtained in a study of blood T cell repertoires in COVID-19 (dated by TCRdb to 2020 to 2021). Notes on the research overall: Collaborator samples came from the United States, Italy and Spain and covered acute and convalescent phases of COVID-19. The prospective study material was composed of cDNA or gDNA derived from T cells, B-cell-depleted T cells, or PBMCs. The dataset comprised deeply sampled blood TCRbeta repertoires from subjects exposed to, actively infected with, or recovered from COVID-19. The repertoires were released in a freely available public database intended as a resource for research on the immune response to SARS-CoV-2. The samples were drawn from the first 160 participants of the ongoing ImmuneRACE study and from 950 to 1,500 subjects provided by 6 global collaborators. A de-identified subject ID, COVID-19 status, age in years and sex were almost always included in the sample metadata. HLA class I and class II types, where available, came from metadata supplied by the sample provider rather than from assay-based typing. Overall study results and their limits: The quantity of clinical and demographic metadata differed by source and by participant and was supplied without curation.

The immunoSEQ Assay, a bias-controlled multiplex PCR, was used to amplify TCRbeta CDR3 regions from genomic DNA. As for the original processing: Nucleated cell counts per sample were estimated from amplification of reference gene primers within the assay. Sequence reads were collapsed and filtered to measure the absolute abundance of every unique TCRbeta CDR3 rearrangement. For each sample, productive Simpson clonality was calculated as the square root of Simpson's diversity index across productive rearrangements. TCRdb took this table from immuneACCESS and kept in-frame rearrangements with V and J called. Such tables lack part of the clones; where checked against another copy, unresolved V genes explain under half of the gap, and the rest is unexplained. D and trimming were read from the DNA, whereas the V and J calls and clone size are those reported in that table. This sample gives roughly 180,000 clones in total; under 85% of them show up just once. The leading ten clones occupy more than 5.5% of the sample.

Each collaborating institution followed its own protocols to collect whole blood in K2EDTA tubes. Collaborator samples were shipped for TCRbeta analysis as frozen whole blood, isolated PBMCs, or DNA extracted from either sample type. The source material was peripheral blood. The origin of this receptor is a human donor in a cohort sampled during active COVID-19. The chain is assembled from TRBV19 and TRBJ1-2; the D gene is not confidently resolved. In nucleotide form, the sequence is TGTGCCAGTAGTCCCGTGGGAGAATTCGATTATGGCTACACCTTC. Protein translation: CASSPVGEFDYGYTF.